The 16 T cell receptor beta chains given below trace back to one sample, sequenced in a study of cytomegalovirus exposure and HLA in healthy donors. The table came from immunoSEQ multiplex PCR; TCRdb's copy has only in-frame clones and leaves some out. The repertoire consists of more than 85,000 clones, with around nine tenths occurring once and the leading ten covering around 1.9%. The source material was PBMCs. These receptors all come from a young woman in good health and CMV-seronegative.

This clone was found once. The chain has TRBV5-1 and TRBJ1-2; tentatively, D is TRBD1 (5 bases). The CDR3 is made up of 15 amino acids. Trimming left V 0 bases short and J 0 bases short, with 9 bases between. Germline V gene sequence: CDR1 SGHRS, CDR2 YFSETQ. The DNA of the CDR3 is TGCGCCAGCAGCTTGGCTACAGGCCCTAACTATGGCTACACCTTC. It encodes CASSLATGPNYGYTF. Complete variable domain (other parts from reference TRBV5-1 and TRBJ1-2): KAGVTQTPRYLIKTRGQQVTLSCSPISGHRSVSWYQQTPGQGLQFLFEYFSETQRNKGNFPGRFSGRQFSNSRSEMNVSTLELGDSALYLCASSLATGPNYGYTFGSGTRLTVV.

The J gene is TRBJ2-1, the V gene TRBV5-6, with D possibly being TRBD2 (5 bases). Germline-derived CDR1 and CDR2 are SGHDT and YYEEEE. The CDR3 is made up of 16 amino acids. Trimming pared 1 base from V and 7 bases from J, leaving 18 bases between. The CDR3 nucleotides are TGTGCCAGCAGCTTGTGGACGGCTAGCCGCGTTAATGAGCAGTTCTTC. It is translated as CASSLWTASRVNEQFF.

This clone was seen once. This chain uses TRBV15 with TRBJ2-1, with D maybe TRBD2 (5 bases). This CDR3 region has 13 residues. The germline gives CDR1 LNHNV, CDR2 YYDKDF (reference sequence). Trimming pared 6 bases from V and 5 bases from J, leaving 11 bases between. The CDR3 region has the DNA TGTGCCACCAGTCAGGACTTCAACAATGAGCAGTTCTTC. Translation: CATSQDFNNEQFF.

The chain employs TRBV5-1 and TRBJ2-3; the match to TRBD1 covers 10 bases. Germline V gene sequence: CDR1 SGHRS, CDR2 YFSETQ. The CDR3 is 15 residues long. V dropped 0 bases and J dropped 4; count of bases not matched to a gene: 2. DNA of the CDR3: TGCGCCAGCAGCTTGGGGACAGGGGGGCCAGATACGCAGTATTTT. This translates into CASSLGTGGPDTQYF.

The chain joins TRBV15 to TRBJ2-1, with D perhaps TRBD2 (5 bases). The V and J ends lost 3 bases and 7 bases respectively, with 10 bases between them. CDR3 size: 13 residues. From germline, CDR1 is LNHNV and CDR2 YYDKDF (reference sequence). The CDR3 DNA reads as TGTGCCACCAGCAGGACTACGGGGAATGAGCAGTTCTTC. Its protein is CATSRTTGNEQFF.

This chain connects TRBV4-3 to TRBJ2-7, with D maybe TRBD2 (5 bases). Trimming cost V 0 bases and J 1 base, with 7 bases left between them. The V gene's germline CDR1 is LGHNA and CDR2 YSLEER. This CDR3 region has 14 residues. CDR3 coding DNA: TGCGCCAGCAGCCAAGATGGACTTTCCTACGAGCAGTACTTC. Residues: CASSQDGLSYEQYF.

This clone was detected once. The rearrangement uses TRBV11-2 and TRBJ2-7; perhaps TRBD2 as D (5 bases). The germline CDR1 and CDR2 sequences are SGHAT and FQNNGV. Trimming took off 5 bases at V and 0 bases at J, with 14 bases between the two ends. There are 15 residues in the CDR3. CDR3 residues: CASSEGLWGSYEQYF. DNA of the CDR3: TGTGCCAGCAGCGAAGGACTCTGGGGCTCCTACGAGCAGTACTTC.

The chain couples TRBV7-2 to TRBJ2-3; D is unresolved. Germline lookup yields CDR1 SGHTA and CDR2 FQGNSA. Trimming removed 5 bases from V and 2 bases from J, with 8 bases in between. This CDR3 spans 13 amino acids. CDR3 DNA: TGTGCCAGCAGCCCCTCCTCCACAGATACGCAGTATTTT. This sequence encodes CASSPSSTDTQYF. Based on the CDR3 plus reference TRBV7-2 and TRBJ2-3, the full variable domain is GAGVSQSPSNKVTEKGKDVELRCDPISGHTALYWYRQSLGQGLEFLIYFQGNSAPDKSGLPSDRFSAERTGGSVSTLTIQRTQQEDSAVYLCASSPSSTDTQYFGPGTRLTVL.

The rearrangement joins TRBV4-1 to TRBJ2-1, with a tentative D call TRBD2 (5 bases). The V end was cut by 5 bases, the J end by 5 bases, with 13 bases between. CDR3 length: 14 amino acids. CDR1 MGHRA and CDR2 YSYEKL come from the germline V gene. CDR3 bases: TGCGCCAGCAGCGGGGTGACTACTAACAATGAGCAGTTCTTC. This gives the protein CASSGVTTNNEQFF.

V and J are TRBV7-2 and TRBJ1-1, with TRBD1 identical over 8 bases. Trimming cost V 3 bases and J 10 bases; bases outside gene matches: 13. The CDR3 consists of 15 residues. The germline V gene encodes CDR1 SGHTA and CDR2 FQGNSA. The CDR3 DNA reads as TGTGCCAGCAGCTTCGATTCGGGGACAGGTCGTACAGCTTTCTTT. This encodes CASSFDSGTGRTAFF.

The V call is TRBV7-6, the J call TRBJ2-1, with a tentative D call TRBD2 (6 bases). Germline assignment: CDR1 SGHVS and CDR2 FNYEAQ. The CDR3 is 17 amino acids. Trimming pared 3 bases from V and 0 bases from J, leaving 15 bases between. CDR3 amino acids: CASSLVRAGRSYNEQFF. As DNA, the CDR3 is TGTGCCAGCAGCTTGGTAAGGGCGGGGCGCTCCTACAATGAGCAGTTCTTC.

V usage is TRBV19 and J usage is TRBJ2-5, with a tentative D call TRBD2 (7 bases). Germline CDR1 LNHDA, CDR2 SQIVND (reference sequence). The CDR3 contains 14 residues. The germline V and J ends were trimmed by 3 bases and 6 bases, with 14 bases remaining between them. The CDR3, as DNA: TGTGCCAGTAGTATTGGGGGGGCCTCACAGACCCAGTACTTC. It yields the protein CASSIGGASQTQYF.

The sample holds one count of this clone. The V call is TRBV4-2, the J call TRBJ2-1, with TRBD1 matching 8 bases. Losses at the gene ends were 1 base for V and 5 bases for J; bases not matched to a gene: 4. The germline CDR1 and CDR2 sequences are LGHNA and YNFKEQ. CDR3 length: 15 residues. CDR3 region: CASSQAGGLNNEQFF. The CDR3 DNA sequence: TGTGCCAGCAGCCAAGCAGGGGGCCTAAACAATGAGCAGTTCTTC.

The genes are TRBV5-1 and TRBJ2-3, with a possible D match to TRBD1 (5 bases). V was cut by 1 base and J by 0 bases, with 12 bases left in between. Germline CDR1 and CDR2: SGHRS and YFSETQ. CDR3 length: 16 residues. The chain's CDR3 is CASSLTAGHSTDTQYF. CDR3 coding DNA: TGCGCCAGCAGCTTGACGGCAGGACATAGCACAGATACGCAGTATTTT.

CDR3 amino acids: CASSRRYEQYF. CDR3 nucleotide sequence: TGTGCCAGCAGCCGCCGGTACGAGCAGTACTTC. The gene calls are TRBV28 and TRBJ2-7; D ambiguous. Trimming shortened V by 6 bases and J by 4 bases, and 7 bases separated the two germline ends. The CDR3 is made up of 11 amino acids. Germline lookup yields CDR1 MDHEN and CDR2 SYDVKM.

On this clone itself: The same CDR3 is also encoded by other DNA sequences in this sample. The rearrangement joins TRBV30 to TRBJ2-5; TRBD1 might be the D (6 bases). V dropped 0 bases and J dropped 1 base, with 6 bases sitting between them. Germline V lookup: CDR1 GTSNPN, CDR2 SVGIG (reference sequence). The CDR3 runs to 13 residues. CDR3 sequence (DNA): TGTGCCTGGAGTGTAGGGGGCCAAGAGACCCAGTACTTC. Its protein is CAWSVGGQETQYF. The full variable domain, completed using reference TRBV30 and TRBJ2-5, is SQTIHQWPATLVQPVGSPLSLECTVEGTSNPNLYWYRQAAGRGLQLLFYSVGIGQISSEVPQNLSASRPQDRQFILSSKKLLLSDSGFYLCAWSVGGQETQYFGPGTRLLVL.